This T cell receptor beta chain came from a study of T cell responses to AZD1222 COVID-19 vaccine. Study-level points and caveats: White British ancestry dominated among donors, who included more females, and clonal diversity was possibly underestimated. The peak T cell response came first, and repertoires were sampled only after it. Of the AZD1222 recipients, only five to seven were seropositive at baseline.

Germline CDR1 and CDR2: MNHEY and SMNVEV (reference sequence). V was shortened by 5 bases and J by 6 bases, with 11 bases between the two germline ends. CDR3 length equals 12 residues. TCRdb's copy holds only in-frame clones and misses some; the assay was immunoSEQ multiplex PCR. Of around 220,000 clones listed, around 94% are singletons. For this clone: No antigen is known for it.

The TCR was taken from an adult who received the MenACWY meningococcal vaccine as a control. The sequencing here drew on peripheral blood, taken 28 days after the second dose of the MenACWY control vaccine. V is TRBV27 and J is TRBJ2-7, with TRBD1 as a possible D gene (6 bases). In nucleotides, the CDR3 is TGTGCCAGCAGTAAACAGGGTTCCGAGCAGTACTTC. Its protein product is CASSKQGSEQYF.